These T cell receptor beta chains were read from a single sample in a study of T cell responses to AZD1222 COVID-19 vaccine. Clones were read by immunoSEQ multiplex PCR, and TCRdb kept only the in-frame ones, dropping some. The data contain about 140,000 clones, approximately 91% of them singletons. This material consisted of peripheral blood, taken on day 0 of AZD1222 vaccination. The receptors originated from an adult in good health. Both conserved end residues are part of each CDR3. D genes are given only for firm matches. Clone size appears in some rows only: once, few, many, or a class for an expanded clone.

J gene,D gene,V gene,clone size,CDR3 protein,CDR3 DNA
TRBJ1-2,NA,TRBV2,NA,CASSEVRTFSYGYTF,TGTGCCAGCAGTGAAGTAAGGACCTTTAGCTATGGCTACACCTTC
TRBJ2-4,NA,TRBV9,NA,CASGGNGTEIILAKNIQYF,TGTGCCAGCGGGGGTAACGGGACGGAAATTATCCTAGCCAAAAACATTCAGTACTTC
TRBJ1-2,NA,TRBV5-6,NA,CASSLWATRAGGYTF,TGTGCCAGCAGCTTGTGGGCAACTAGGGCGGGGGGCTACACCTTC
TRBJ1-2,NA,TRBV5-5,NA,CASSLVPKQYGYTF,TGTGCCAGCAGCTTGGTACCAAAACAGTATGGCTACACCTTC
TRBJ1-6,TRBD1,TRBV18,once,CASSDRGGSPLHF,TGTGCCAGCTCAGACAGGGGAGGGTCACCCCTCCACTTT
TRBJ1-1,NA,TRBV5-6,NA,CASSLLGTEAFF,TGTGCCAGCAGCTTGTTAGGAACTGAAGCTTTCTTT
TRBJ2-1,NA,TRBV3-1/TRBV3-2,NA,CASSPSTESNEQFF,TGTGCCAGCAGCCCATCGACTGAATCGAATGAGCAGTTCTTC
TRBJ2-2,NA,TRBV7-9,NA,CASSLGARYSGELFF,TGTGCCAGCAGCTTAGGGGCCAGGTACTCCGGGGAGCTGTTTTTT
TRBJ2-7,TRBD1,TRBV7-8,once,CASSLGPTGISYEQYF,TGTGCCAGCAGCCTAGGCCCGACAGGGATCTCCTACGAGCAGTACTTC
TRBJ2-1,NA,TRBV7-2,NA,CASSFFESSYNEQFF,TGTGCCAGCAGCTTTTTTGAGAGCTCCTACAATGAGCAGTTCTTC
TRBJ1-5,NA,TRBV18,NA,CASSPAPPGVGQPQHF,TGTGCCAGCTCACCAGCCCCACCAGGGGTCGGACAGCCCCAGCATTTT
TRBJ1-1,NA,TRBV30,few,CAWNRDGTEAFF,TGTGCCTGGAACAGGGACGGCACTGAAGCTTTCTTT
TRBJ1-5,TRBD1,TRBV15,NA,CATSRGRDRNQPQHF,TGTGCCACCAGCAGGGGCCGGGACAGAAATCAGCCCCAGCATTTT
TRBJ2-1,NA,TRBV4-1,NA,CASSQVLVSSYNEQFF,TGCGCCAGCAGCCAAGTTCTGGTTAGCTCCTACAATGAGCAGTTCTTC
TRBJ1-4,NA,TRBV6-1,NA,CASSELGTANEKLFF,TGTGCCAGCAGTGAATTAGGGACCGCGAATGAAAAACTGTTTTTT
TRBJ2-7,NA,TRBV2,NA,CAATLSYEQYF,TGTGCCGCGACCCTTTCCTACGAGCAGTACTTC
TRBJ1-6,NA,TRBV5-1,NA,CASSLEVGRAAYNSPLHF,TGCGCCAGCAGCTTGGAGGTAGGACGGGCGGCCTATAATTCACCCCTCCACTTT
TRBJ2-2,TRBD1,TRBV5-4,NA,CVGSETGGTGELFF,TGTGTCGGCAGCGAGACAGGGGGCACCGGGGAGCTGTTTTTT
TRBJ1-3,NA,TRBV10-2,NA,CASGGSSGNTIYF,TGCGCCAGCGGAGGCTCCTCTGGAAACACCATATATTTT
TRBJ2-2,TRBD2,TRBV27,NA,CASRILRASGGAEITGELFF,TGTGCCAGCAGAATCCTCCGGGCTAGCGGGGGGGCAGAGATCACCGGGGAGCTGTTTTTT
TRBJ1-2,TRBD1,TRBV5-4,NA,CASSFSGTGGGGYTF,TGTGCCAGCAGCTTCTCCGGGACAGGGGGAGGAGGCTACACCTTC
TRBJ1-2,TRBD1,TRBV28,NA,CASRTQGQTYYGYTF,TGTGCCAGCAGAACCCAGGGACAGACTTACTATGGCTACACCTTC
TRBJ1-5,NA,TRBV5-6,few,CASSLGGLSNQPQHF,TGTGCCAGCAGCTTAGGGGGTTTGAGCAATCAGCCCCAGCATTTT
TRBJ1-5,NA,TRBV18,NA,CASSVGASNQPQHF,TGTGCCAGCTCTGTGGGGGCGAGCAATCAGCCCCAGCATTTT
TRBJ2-1,NA,TRBV27,NA,CASSIAGNSYNEQFF,TGTGCCAGCAGTATTGCGGGAAATTCGTACAATGAGCAGTTCTTC
TRBJ2-5,NA,TRBV12-3/TRBV12-4,NA,CASSFGETQYF,TGTGCCAGCAGTTTCGGAGAGACCCAGTACTTC
TRBJ2-3,TRBD1,TRBV12-5,NA,CASGLNRGRGMGTDTQYF,TGTGCTAGTGGTTTGAACAGGGGGCGCGGGATGGGCACAGATACGCAGTATTTT
TRBJ1-1,NA,TRBV4-2,NA,CASSQGYGGNTEAFF,TGTGCCAGCAGCCAAGGGTATGGGGGGAACACTGAAGCTTTCTTT
TRBJ1-3,NA,TRBV30,NA,CAWSVGSGNTIYF,TGTGCCTGGAGTGTTGGCTCTGGAAACACCATATATTTT
TRBJ1-1,TRBD1,TRBV11-2,NA,CASSLAGTGGGEAFF,TGTGCCAGCAGCTTAGCCGGGACAGGGGGCGGTGAAGCTTTCTTT
TRBJ2-3,TRBD2,TRBV3-1/TRBV3-2,NA,CASSQEGTSGYTDTQYF,TGTGCCAGCAGCCAAGAGGGGACTAGCGGCTACACAGATACGCAGTATTTT
TRBJ2-1,TRBD2,TRBV2,NA,CASRATSGRFNEQFF,TGTGCCAGCAGGGCGACTAGCGGGAGATTTAATGAGCAGTTCTTC
TRBJ1-2,TRBD1,TRBV23-1,NA,CASSQSKDRGRDGYTF,TGCGCCAGCAGTCAATCCAAAGACAGGGGGCGTGATGGCTACACCTTC
TRBJ2-3,NA,TRBV5-1,once,CASSFLGLRIADTQYF,TGCGCCAGCAGCTTTTTGGGGCTGAGAATTGCAGATACGCAGTATTTT
TRBJ1-1,NA,TRBV15,once,CATSRVGGGSTEAFF,TGTGCCACCAGCAGAGTAGGGGGTGGGAGTACTGAAGCTTTCTTT
TRBJ1-1,TRBD1,TRBV6-5,NA,CASSPGQGGTEAFF,TGTGCCAGCAGCCCGGGACAGGGCGGTACTGAAGCTTTCTTT
TRBJ2-7,TRBD1,TRBV18,NA,CASSTGTGVSYEQYF,TGTGCCAGCTCAACCGGGACAGGGGTGTCCTACGAGCAGTACTTC
TRBJ2-3,TRBD2,TRBV10-2,NA,CASSSALAAEGDTQYF,TGCGCCAGCAGTTCTGCCCTAGCGGCGGAGGGGGATACGCAGTATTTT
TRBJ1-3,NA,TRBV19,NA,CATDWGLTIYF,TGTGCCACCGATTGGGGTTTAACCATATATTTT
TRBJ1-2,NA,TRBV27,NA,CASSLSRANGYTF,TGTGCCAGCAGTTTGTCCAGGGCGAATGGCTACACCTTC
TRBJ2-7,NA,TRBV27,NA,CASSPSGSSYEQYF,TGTGCCAGCAGTCCGTCGGGGAGCTCCTACGAGCAGTACTTC
TRBJ1-5,TRBD1,TRBV9,NA,CASSLDGTGSMANQPQHF,TGTGCCAGCAGCCTAGACGGGACAGGGTCTATGGCAAATCAGCCCCAGCATTTT
TRBJ1-5,NA,TRBV7-2,NA,CASSLFVPGRDQPQHF,TGTGCCAGCAGCTTATTCGTGCCGGGTAGGGATCAGCCCCAGCATTTT
TRBJ1-1,NA,TRBV9,NA,CASRAGQPNTEAFF,TGTGCCAGCAGGGCGGGGCAACCAAACACTGAAGCTTTCTTT
TRBJ1-6,NA,TRBV5-4,few,CASSLPSGANSPLHF,TGTGCCAGCAGCTTACCCTCCGGGGCAAATTCACCCCTCCACTTT
TRBJ2-7,TRBD1,TRBV25-1,NA,CASSTGTATYEQYF,TGTGCCAGCAGCACCGGGACAGCCACCTACGAGCAGTACTTC